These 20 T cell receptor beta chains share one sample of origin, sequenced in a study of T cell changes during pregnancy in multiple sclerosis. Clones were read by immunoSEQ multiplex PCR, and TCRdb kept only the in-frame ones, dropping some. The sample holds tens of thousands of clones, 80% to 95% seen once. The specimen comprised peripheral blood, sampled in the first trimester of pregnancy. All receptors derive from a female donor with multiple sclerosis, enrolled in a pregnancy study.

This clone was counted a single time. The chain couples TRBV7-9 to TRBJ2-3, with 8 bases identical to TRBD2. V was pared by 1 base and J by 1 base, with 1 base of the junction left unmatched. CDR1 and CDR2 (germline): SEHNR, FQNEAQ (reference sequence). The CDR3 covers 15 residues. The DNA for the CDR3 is TGTGCCAGCAGCTTAGTTAGCGGGGGCACAGATACGCAGTATTTT. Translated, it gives CASSLVSGGTDTQYF.

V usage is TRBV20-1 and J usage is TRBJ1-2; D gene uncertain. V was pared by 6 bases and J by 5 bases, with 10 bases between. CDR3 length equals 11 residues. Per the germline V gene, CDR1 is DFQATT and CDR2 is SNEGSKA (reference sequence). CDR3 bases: TGCAGTGCCCCAATCAGTTATGGCTACACCTTC. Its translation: CSAPISYGYTF.

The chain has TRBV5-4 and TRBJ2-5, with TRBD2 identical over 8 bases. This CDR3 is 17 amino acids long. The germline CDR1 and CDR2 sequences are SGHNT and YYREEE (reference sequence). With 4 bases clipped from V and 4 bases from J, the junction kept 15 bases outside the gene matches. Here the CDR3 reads CASSMPPAGVGVETQYF. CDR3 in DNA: TGTGCCAGCAGCATGCCGCCAGCGGGGGTAGGGGTAGAGACCCAGTACTTC.

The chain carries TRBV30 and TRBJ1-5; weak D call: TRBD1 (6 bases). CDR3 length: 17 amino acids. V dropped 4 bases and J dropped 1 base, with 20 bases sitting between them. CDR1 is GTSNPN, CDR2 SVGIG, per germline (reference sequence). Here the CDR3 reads CAWTPGTILGSNQPQHF. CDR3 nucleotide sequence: TGTGCCTGGACCCCCGGGACAATCCTAGGGAGCAATCAGCCCCAGCATTTT.

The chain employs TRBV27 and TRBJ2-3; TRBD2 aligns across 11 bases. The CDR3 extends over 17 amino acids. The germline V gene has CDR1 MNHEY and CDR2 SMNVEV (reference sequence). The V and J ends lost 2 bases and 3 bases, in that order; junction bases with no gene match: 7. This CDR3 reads CASSLEYSGGVTDTQYF. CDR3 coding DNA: TGTGCCAGCAGTTTAGAGTATAGCGGGGGGGTAACAGATACGCAGTATTTT.

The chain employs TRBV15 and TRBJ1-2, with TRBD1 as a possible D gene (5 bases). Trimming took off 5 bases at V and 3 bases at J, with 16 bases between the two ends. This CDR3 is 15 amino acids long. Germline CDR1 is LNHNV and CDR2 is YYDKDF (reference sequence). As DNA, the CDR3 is TGTGCCACCAGCCCCCTCCCCGCGGGGGACTATGGCTACACCTTC. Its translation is CATSPLPAGDYGYTF.

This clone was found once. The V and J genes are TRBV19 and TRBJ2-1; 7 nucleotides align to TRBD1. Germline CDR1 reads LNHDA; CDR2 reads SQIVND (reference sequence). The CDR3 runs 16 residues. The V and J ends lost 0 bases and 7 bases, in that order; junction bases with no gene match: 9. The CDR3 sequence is CASSIERGQRRNEQFF. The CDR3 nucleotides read TGTGCCAGTAGTATAGAAAGGGGACAGAGGAGGAATGAGCAGTTCTTC.

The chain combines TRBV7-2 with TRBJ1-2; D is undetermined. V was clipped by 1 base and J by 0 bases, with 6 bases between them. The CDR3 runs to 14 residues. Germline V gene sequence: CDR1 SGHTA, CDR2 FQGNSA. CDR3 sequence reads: CASSLGPPNYGYTF. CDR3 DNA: TGTGCCAGCAGCTTAGGGCCCCCTAACTATGGCTACACCTTC.

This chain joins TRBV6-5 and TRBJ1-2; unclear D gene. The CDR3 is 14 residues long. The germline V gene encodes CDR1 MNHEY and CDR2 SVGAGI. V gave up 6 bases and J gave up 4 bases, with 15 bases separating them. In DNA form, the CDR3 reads TGTGCCAGCAGAACAGATTCAGGTTCCTATGGCTACACCTTC. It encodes CASRTDSGSYGYTF.

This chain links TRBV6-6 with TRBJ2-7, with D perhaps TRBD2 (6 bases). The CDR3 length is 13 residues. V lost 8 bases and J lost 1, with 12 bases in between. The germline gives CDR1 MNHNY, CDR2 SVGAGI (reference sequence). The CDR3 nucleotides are TGTGCCAGCTCGGGACTTGCATCCTACGAGCAGTACTTC. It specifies CASSGLASYEQYF.

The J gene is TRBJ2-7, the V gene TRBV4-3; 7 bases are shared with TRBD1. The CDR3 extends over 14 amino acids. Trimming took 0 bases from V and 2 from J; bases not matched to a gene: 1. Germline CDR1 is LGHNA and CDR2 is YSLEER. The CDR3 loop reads CASSQEQGTYEQYF. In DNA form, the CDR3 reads TGCGCCAGCAGCCAAGAACAGGGGACCTACGAGCAGTACTTC.

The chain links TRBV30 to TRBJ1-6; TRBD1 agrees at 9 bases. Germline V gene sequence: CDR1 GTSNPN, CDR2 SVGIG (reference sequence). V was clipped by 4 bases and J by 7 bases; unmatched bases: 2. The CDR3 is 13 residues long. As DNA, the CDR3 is TGTGCCTGGATGACAGGGGGGAATTCACCCCTCCACTTT. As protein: CAWMTGGNSPLHF. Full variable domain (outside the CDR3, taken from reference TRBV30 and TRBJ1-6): SQTIHQWPATLVQPVGSPLSLECTVEGTSNPNLYWYRQAAGRGLQLLFYSVGIGQISSEVPQNLSASRPQDRQFILSSKKLLLSDSGFYLCAWMTGGNSPLHFGNGTRLTVT.

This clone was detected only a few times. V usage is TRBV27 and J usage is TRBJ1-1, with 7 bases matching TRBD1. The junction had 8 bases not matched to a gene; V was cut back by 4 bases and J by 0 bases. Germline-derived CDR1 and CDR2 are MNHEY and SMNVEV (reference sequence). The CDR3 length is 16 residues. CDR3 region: CASSSWTGMMNTEAFF. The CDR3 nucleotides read TGTGCCAGCAGTTCCTGGACAGGAATGATGAACACTGAAGCTTTCTTT.

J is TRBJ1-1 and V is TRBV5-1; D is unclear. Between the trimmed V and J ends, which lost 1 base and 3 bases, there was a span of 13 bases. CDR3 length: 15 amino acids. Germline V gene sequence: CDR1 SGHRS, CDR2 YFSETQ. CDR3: CASSLSIRRYTEAFF. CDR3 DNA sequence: TGCGCCAGCAGCTTGTCGATTAGGCGGTACACTGAAGCTTTCTTT.

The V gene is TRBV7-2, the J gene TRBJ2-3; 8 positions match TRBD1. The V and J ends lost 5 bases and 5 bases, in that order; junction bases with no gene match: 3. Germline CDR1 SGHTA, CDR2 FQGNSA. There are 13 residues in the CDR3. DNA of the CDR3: TGTGCCAGCAGCCAGGGGGCCCGAGATACGCAGTATTTT. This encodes CASSQGARDTQYF.

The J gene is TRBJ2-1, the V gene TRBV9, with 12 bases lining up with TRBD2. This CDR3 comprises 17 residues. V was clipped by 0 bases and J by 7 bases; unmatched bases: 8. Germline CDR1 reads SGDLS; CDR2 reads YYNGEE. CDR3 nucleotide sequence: TGTGCCAGCAGCGTAGATCTAGCGGGGGGGCCAGGGAATGAGCAGTTCTTC. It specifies CASSVDLAGGPGNEQFF.

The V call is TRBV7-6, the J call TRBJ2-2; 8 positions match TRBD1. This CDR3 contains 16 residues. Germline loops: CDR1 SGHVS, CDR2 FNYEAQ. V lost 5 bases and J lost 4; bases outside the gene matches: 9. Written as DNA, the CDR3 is TGTGCCAGCAGCCCTGCAGGGGGCGCGAGCACCGGGGAGCTGTTTTTT. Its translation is CASSPAGGASTGELFF.

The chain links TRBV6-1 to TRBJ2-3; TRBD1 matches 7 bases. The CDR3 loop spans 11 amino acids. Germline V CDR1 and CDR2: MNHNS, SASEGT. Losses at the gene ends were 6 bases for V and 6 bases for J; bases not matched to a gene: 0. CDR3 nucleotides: TGTGCCAGCAGGACAGGGGATACGCAGTATTTT. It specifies CASRTGDTQYF.

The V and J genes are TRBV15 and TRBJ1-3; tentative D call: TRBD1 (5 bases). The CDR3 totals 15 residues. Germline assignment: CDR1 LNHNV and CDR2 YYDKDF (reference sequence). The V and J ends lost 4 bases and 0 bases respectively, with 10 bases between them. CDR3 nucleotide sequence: TGTGCCACCAGCATACAGGCATCCTCTGGAAACACCATATATTTT. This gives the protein CATSIQASSGNTIYF.

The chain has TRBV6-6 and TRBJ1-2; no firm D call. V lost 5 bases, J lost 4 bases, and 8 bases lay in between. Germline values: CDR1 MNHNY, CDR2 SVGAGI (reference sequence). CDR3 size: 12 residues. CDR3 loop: CASSRAPYGYTF. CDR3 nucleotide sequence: TGTGCCAGCAGTAGAGCCCCCTATGGCTACACCTTC.